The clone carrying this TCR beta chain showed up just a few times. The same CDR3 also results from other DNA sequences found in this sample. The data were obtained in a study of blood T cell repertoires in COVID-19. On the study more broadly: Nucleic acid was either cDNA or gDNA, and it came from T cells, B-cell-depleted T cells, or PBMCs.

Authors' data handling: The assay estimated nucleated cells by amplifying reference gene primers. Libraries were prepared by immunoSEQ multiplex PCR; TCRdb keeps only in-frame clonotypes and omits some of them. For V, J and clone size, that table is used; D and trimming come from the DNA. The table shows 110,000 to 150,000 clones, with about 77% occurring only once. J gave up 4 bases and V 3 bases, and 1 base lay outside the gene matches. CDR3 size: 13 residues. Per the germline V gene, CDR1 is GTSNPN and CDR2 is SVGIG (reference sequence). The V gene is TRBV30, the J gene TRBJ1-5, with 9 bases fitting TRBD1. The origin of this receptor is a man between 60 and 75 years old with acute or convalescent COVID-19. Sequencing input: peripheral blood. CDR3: CAWRGQGNQPQHF. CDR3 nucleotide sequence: TGTGCCTGGAGGGGACAGGGAAATCAGCCCCAGCATTTT.